These T cell receptor beta chains were read from a single sample in a study of cytomegalovirus exposure and HLA in healthy donors. Repertoires were generated with immunoSEQ multiplex PCR, while TCRdb's copy carries only in-frame clones and drops some. There are about 190,000 clones in the sample; around 75% occur only once, and roughly 6.3% lies in the top ten. Sample: PBMCs. These receptors originate from a man aged 40-55 years in good health and CMV-seropositive. Both conserved end residues are part of each CDR3. The D gene is left open where the match is weak. Size is omitted from some rows. Given values are once, few, many or a class for expanded clones.

cdr3_aa: CASSTRQGNQPQHF
cdr3_nt: TGTGCCAGTAGTACCAGACAGGGTAATCAGCCCCAGCATTTT
cdr3_length: 14
clone_size: -
j_call: TRBJ1-5
d_call: TRBD1
v_call: TRBV19

cdr3_aa: CSSSSTDRGLGSPLHF
cdr3_nt: TGTTCCAGCAGCTCTACCGACAGGGGGCTCGGTTCACCCCTCCACTTT
cdr3_length: 16
clone_size: -
j_call: TRBJ1-6
d_call: TRBD1
v_call: TRBV7-9

cdr3_aa: CASSPGTSGAQETQYF
cdr3_nt: TGTGCCAGCAGCCCCGGGACTAGCGGGGCGCAAGAGACCCAGTACTTC
cdr3_length: 16
clone_size: few
j_call: TRBJ2-5
d_call: TRBD2
v_call: TRBV6-6

cdr3_aa: CASSLGWSQPQHF
cdr3_nt: TGTGCCAGCAGCTTGGGCTGGAGTCAGCCCCAGCATTTT
cdr3_length: 13
clone_size: -
j_call: TRBJ1-5
d_call: -
v_call: TRBV5-6

cdr3_aa: CASSLVGRVNSPLHF
cdr3_nt: TGTGCCAGCAGCTTAGTCGGCAGGGTGAATTCACCCCTCCACTTT
cdr3_length: 15
clone_size: -
j_call: TRBJ1-6
d_call: -
v_call: TRBV7-2

cdr3_aa: CASSFGDRAYEQYF
cdr3_nt: TGTGCCAGCAGCTTTGGGGACAGAGCCTACGAGCAGTACTTC
cdr3_length: 14
clone_size: -
j_call: TRBJ2-7
d_call: TRBD1
v_call: TRBV7-9

cdr3_aa: CASSLSPGGLETQYF
cdr3_nt: TGTGCCAGCAGTTTATCGCCGGGGGGCCTGGAGACCCAGTACTTC
cdr3_length: 15
clone_size: -
j_call: TRBJ2-5
d_call: -
v_call: TRBV27

cdr3_aa: CASSPPGVGNEKLFF
cdr3_nt: TGTGCCAGCAGCCCTCCAGGGGTTGGAAATGAAAAACTGTTTTTT
cdr3_length: 15
clone_size: -
j_call: TRBJ1-4
d_call: -
v_call: TRBV7-6

cdr3_aa: CASSLGSWASGGPPFF
cdr3_nt: TGTGCCAGCAGTTTGGGTTCCTGGGCTAGCGGGGGCCCCCCGTTCTTC
cdr3_length: 16
clone_size: -
j_call: TRBJ2-1
d_call: TRBD2
v_call: TRBV28

cdr3_aa: CASSPQDRDFYGYTF
cdr3_nt: TGTGCCAGCAGCCCCCAGGACAGGGACTTCTATGGCTACACCTTC
cdr3_length: 15
clone_size: -
j_call: TRBJ1-2
d_call: TRBD1
v_call: TRBV5-6

cdr3_aa: CASSFQRGGQETQYF
cdr3_nt: TGTGCCAGTAGTTTCCAGCGGGGGGGACAAGAGACCCAGTACTTC
cdr3_length: 15
clone_size: few
j_call: TRBJ2-5
d_call: TRBD2
v_call: TRBV19

cdr3_aa: CASSPGLAGGTEQFF
cdr3_nt: TGTGCCAGCAGCCCAGGACTAGCGGGGGGGACTGAGCAGTTCTTC
cdr3_length: 15
clone_size: -
j_call: TRBJ2-1
d_call: TRBD2
v_call: TRBV7-2

cdr3_aa: CASSPGLAAIQYF
cdr3_nt: TGTGCCAGCAGCCCGGGACTAGCTGCCATTCAGTACTTC
cdr3_length: 13
clone_size: -
j_call: TRBJ2-4
d_call: TRBD2
v_call: TRBV14

cdr3_aa: CASSFNEETQYF
cdr3_nt: TGTGCCAGCAGTTTTAATGAAGAGACCCAGTACTTC
cdr3_length: 12
clone_size: few
j_call: TRBJ2-5
d_call: -
v_call: TRBV28

cdr3_aa: CASSQKPGLIAFF
cdr3_nt: TGCGCCAGCAGCCAAAAACCGGGACTTATAGCTTTCTTT
cdr3_length: 13
clone_size: few
j_call: TRBJ1-1
d_call: -
v_call: TRBV4-3

cdr3_aa: CASSDPNRGRNTIYF
cdr3_nt: TGTGCCAGCAGTGATCCGAACAGGGGGCGGAACACCATATATTTT
cdr3_length: 15
clone_size: few
j_call: TRBJ1-3
d_call: TRBD1
v_call: TRBV25-1

cdr3_aa: CASSLEGYRQETQYF
cdr3_nt: TGTGCCAGCAGCTTGGAGGGGTACAGGCAAGAGACCCAGTACTTC
cdr3_length: 15
clone_size: -
j_call: TRBJ2-5
d_call: -
v_call: TRBV5-8

cdr3_aa: CASSVGAGSTDTQYF
cdr3_nt: TGTGCCAGCAGCGTAGGGGCAGGTAGCACAGATACGCAGTATTTT
cdr3_length: 15
clone_size: -
j_call: TRBJ2-3
d_call: -
v_call: TRBV9

cdr3_aa: CASSLARGPRTGELFF
cdr3_nt: TGTGCCAGCAGCTTAGCTAGGGGGCCTAGGACCGGGGAGCTGTTTTTT
cdr3_length: 16
clone_size: -
j_call: TRBJ2-2
d_call: TRBD1
v_call: TRBV7-8

cdr3_aa: CSVEGHAGAFSDTQYF
cdr3_nt: TGCAGCGTTGAAGGGCATGCGGGGGCCTTCTCAGATACGCAGTATTTT
cdr3_length: 16
clone_size: -
j_call: TRBJ2-3
d_call: -
v_call: TRBV29-1

cdr3_aa: CASSLSGRVSGNTIYF
cdr3_nt: TGTGCCAGCAGCTTATCTGGCAGGGTCTCTGGAAACACCATATATTTT
cdr3_length: 16
clone_size: -
j_call: TRBJ1-3
d_call: -
v_call: TRBV7-9

cdr3_aa: CASVRQGHVANTEAFF
cdr3_nt: TGTGCCAGCGTCCGACAGGGACACGTTGCCAACACTGAAGCTTTCTTT
cdr3_length: 16
clone_size: -
j_call: TRBJ1-1
d_call: TRBD1
v_call: TRBV7-8

cdr3_aa: CASSAGQGSEQYF
cdr3_nt: TGTGCCAGCTCAGCCGGACAGGGGAGCGAGCAGTACTTC
cdr3_length: 13
clone_size: -
j_call: TRBJ2-7
d_call: TRBD1
v_call: TRBV18

cdr3_aa: CASSFGFKPQHF
cdr3_nt: TGTGCCAGCAGTTTCGGTTTTAAGCCCCAGCATTTT
cdr3_length: 12
clone_size: few
j_call: TRBJ1-5
d_call: -
v_call: TRBV28

cdr3_aa: CASSPTGVSNEKLFF
cdr3_nt: TGTGCCAGCAGCCCAACAGGGGTATCTAATGAAAAACTGTTTTTT
cdr3_length: 15
clone_size: -
j_call: TRBJ1-4
d_call: TRBD1
v_call: TRBV7-2

cdr3_aa: CSVGGGTNEKLFF
cdr3_nt: TGCAGCGTCGGCGGAGGAACTAATGAAAAACTGTTTTTT
cdr3_length: 13
clone_size: -
j_call: TRBJ1-4
d_call: -
v_call: TRBV29-1